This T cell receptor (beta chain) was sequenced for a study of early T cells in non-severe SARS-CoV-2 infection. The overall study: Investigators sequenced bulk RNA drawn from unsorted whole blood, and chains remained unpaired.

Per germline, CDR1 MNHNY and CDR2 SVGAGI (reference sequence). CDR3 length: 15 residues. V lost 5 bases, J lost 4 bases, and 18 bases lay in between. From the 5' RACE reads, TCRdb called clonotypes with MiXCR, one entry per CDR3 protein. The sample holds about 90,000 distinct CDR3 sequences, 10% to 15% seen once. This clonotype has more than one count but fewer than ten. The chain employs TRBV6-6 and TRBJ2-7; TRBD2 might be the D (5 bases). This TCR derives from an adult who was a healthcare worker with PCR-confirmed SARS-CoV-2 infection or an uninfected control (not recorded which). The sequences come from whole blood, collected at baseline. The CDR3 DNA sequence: TGTGCCAGCAGTAACCCGGGTCCCGGCGGGTACGAGCAGTACTTC. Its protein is CASSNPGPGGYEQYF.